This T cell receptor beta chain was obtained from a study of vaccination and CD4 T cells after COVID-19. The overall study: Four females and six males made up the convalescents, with two Hispanic.

Treatment: approximately nine-day PBMC culture with coronavirus spike peptide pools or control peptides (ViraFEST assay). ViraFEST grew antigen-specific T cells using peptide pools, then sequenced TCRs. After being plated at over 1.5 million per well, PBMCs were cultured with 9.5 to 10 IU/ml IL-2 and approximately 9.6 ug/ml peptide pools. This clonotype was seen only a few times. Its antigen is still unknown. The CDR3 consists of 16 residues. The junction had 3 bases not matched to a gene; V was cut back by 6 bases and J by 2 bases. Per germline, CDR1 SNHLY and CDR2 FYNNEI. Sequencing of cultured CD4+ T cell DNA used the Oncomine TCR Beta short-read assay. TCRdb re-derived calls from the PCR reads in MiXCR, one entry per CDR3 protein. This table has about 25,000 distinct CDR3 sequences, under 55% appearing once.

The receptor comes from a human donor who had recovered from COVID-19. The sample consisted of CD4+ T cells from blood, cultured in vitro. The chain joins TRBV2 to TRBJ2-6; the match to TRBD1 covers 11 bases. This CDR3 reads CASRLGQGAGANVLTF. The CDR3 DNA follows: TGTGCCAGCAGATTGGGACAGGGGGCTGGGGCCAACGTCCTGACTTTC.